Below are 18 T cell receptor beta chains sequenced from a single sample in a study of blood T cell repertoires in COVID-19. The data were produced by immunoSEQ multiplex PCR, yet TCRdb's version contains in-frame clones alone and is incomplete. The sample shows about 88,000 clones, about 92% of them seen only once. The sample consisted of peripheral blood. The receptors come from a man between 18 and 35 years old with COVID-19, enrolled during active disease.

The CDR3 coding sequence is TGTGCCAGTAGTGGATCGGGAGGGTGGACCGGGGAGCTGTTTTTT. It codes for CASSGSGGWTGELFF. V is TRBV19 and J is TRBJ2-2; TRBD2 matches 8 bases. This CDR3 region has 15 residues. Germline CDR1 and CDR2: LNHDA and SQIVND (reference sequence). V gave up 5 bases and J gave up 5 bases; unmatched junction bases: 7.

The chain couples TRBV7-8 to TRBJ2-7; D remains ambiguous. The germline V and J ends were trimmed by 5 bases and 7 bases, with 15 bases remaining between them. The CDR3 covers 13 residues. Germline CDR1 and CDR2: SGHVS and FQNEAQ. The CDR3, as DNA: TGTGCCAGCAGCCCCCCCAGGATTGATGAGCAGTACTTC. Translated, it gives CASSPPRIDEQYF.

The rearrangement uses TRBV9 and TRBJ2-1; TRBD2 aligns across 9 bases. Germline V gene lookup returns CDR1 SGDLS and CDR2 YYNGEE. The CDR3 has 17 amino acids. J lost 1 base, V lost 0 bases, and 5 bases had no gene match. CDR3 sequence (DNA): TGTGCCAGCAGCGTAGGCGGGAGGGCCGTTTCCTACAATGAGCAGTTCTTC. Its translation is CASSVGGRAVSYNEQFF.

The gene calls are TRBV18 and TRBJ2-7; TRBD1 is a possible D gene (6 bases). The CDR3 extends over 15 amino acids. CDR1 and CDR2 (germline): KGHSH, LQKENI. The ends were cut back, 0 bases at V and 3 bases at J, with 12 bases in the middle. The chain's CDR3 is CASSPPISGVYEQYF. CDR3 DNA: TGTGCCAGCTCACCACCGATATCAGGGGTCTACGAGCAGTACTTC.

CDR3 in DNA: TGTGCCAGCAGCGCAGAGATAGCTGCTAGCACAGATACGCAGTATTTT. It is translated as CASSAEIAASTDTQYF. The chain employs TRBV9 and TRBJ2-3, with unresolved D. Germline loops: CDR1 SGDLS, CDR2 YYNGEE. There are 16 residues in the CDR3. Trimming stripped 3 bases from V and 0 bases from J, with 14 bases between. The whole variable domain, remainder taken from reference TRBV9 and TRBJ2-3, is DSGVTQTPKHLITATGQRVTLRCSPRSGDLSVYWYQQSLDQGLQFLIQYYNGEERAKGNILERFSAQQFPDLHSELNLSSLELGDSALYFCASSAEIAASTDTQYFGPGTRLTVL.

The chain links TRBV19 to TRBJ1-1, with D maybe TRBD1 (5 bases). The CDR3 is made up of 13 amino acids. Trimming removed 5 bases at V and 5 bases at J, with 12 bases between. Germline loops: CDR1 LNHDA, CDR2 SQIVND (reference sequence). CDR3 sequence (DNA): TGTGCCAGTAGTGGTCAGGGTTGGACTGAAGCTTTCTTT. It specifies CASSGQGWTEAFF.

This chain links TRBV18 with TRBJ1-1; 8 nucleotides align to TRBD1. The germline V gene encodes CDR1 KGHSH and CDR2 LQKENI. The CDR3 spans 14 residues. Losses at the gene ends were 3 bases for V and 5 bases for J; bases not matched to a gene: 5. The CDR3 loop reads CASSPGQGLTEAFF. The DNA for the CDR3 is TGTGCCAGCTCACCCGGACAGGGATTAACTGAAGCTTTCTTT.

This chain joins TRBV9 and TRBJ2-7; 7 bases are a match to TRBD2. The CDR3 spans 15 residues. Germline lookup yields CDR1 SGDLS and CDR2 YYNGEE. V shed 0 bases and J 4 bases; nucleotides not matched to a gene: 7. As DNA, the CDR3 is TGTGCCAGCAGCGTAGGGGCGGGAGTTAGGTACGAGCAGTACTTC. It translates to CASSVGAGVRYEQYF.

This rearrangement joins TRBV4-1 to TRBJ2-1; D might be TRBD2 (6 bases). Trimming shortened V by 4 bases and J by 7 bases, and 11 bases separated the two germline ends. Germline CDR1 reads MGHRA; CDR2 reads YSYEKL. This CDR3 has 13 residues. CDR3 nucleotides: TGCGCCAGCAGCCCCCGACTAGTAAATGAGCAGTTCTTC. It translates to CASSPRLVNEQFF.

This chain connects TRBV9 to TRBJ2-5; 7 nucleotides line up with TRBD2. The CDR3 extends over 14 amino acids. Germline CDR1 reads SGDLS; CDR2 reads YYNGEE. The J segment lost 6 bases and the V segment lost 4 bases, leaving 9 bases of the junction unmatched. Here the CDR3 reads CASSPEGGLQTQYF. The CDR3 DNA follows: TGTGCCAGCAGCCCCGAGGGAGGGCTGCAGACCCAGTACTTC. Full variable domain (remainder filled in from reference TRBV9 and TRBJ2-5): DSGVTQTPKHLITATGQRVTLRCSPRSGDLSVYWYQQSLDQGLQFLIQYYNGEERAKGNILERFSAQQFPDLHSELNLSSLELGDSALYFCASSPEGGLQTQYFGPGTRLLVL.

The chain has TRBV11-2 and TRBJ2-2; D is unclear. The CDR3 loop spans 11 amino acids. V was cut by 5 bases and J by 6 bases, with 4 bases left in between. The germline V gene has CDR1 SGHAT and CDR2 FQNNGV. CDR3 DNA: TGTGCCAGCAGCACTCCCGGGGAGCTGTTTTTT. Its translation: CASSTPGELFF.

The chain links TRBV30 to TRBJ2-7; 8 bases line up with TRBD2. J was trimmed by 5 bases and V by 1 base; bases with no gene match: 7. Germline V lookup: CDR1 GTSNPN, CDR2 SVGIG (reference sequence). CDR3 size: 14 residues. The chain's CDR3 is CAWSEPGTRDEQYF. Here the CDR3 DNA reads TGTGCCTGGAGTGAACCCGGGACTAGAGACGAGCAGTACTTC.

This sequence joins TRBV30 and TRBJ2-2; 7 positions agree with TRBD1. The junction had 9 bases not matched to a gene; V was cut back by 4 bases and J by 7 bases. CDR1 GTSNPN and CDR2 SVGIG come from the germline V gene (reference sequence). This CDR3 has 14 amino acids. CDR3 in amino acids: CAWNRGRSGGELFF. The CDR3 nucleotides read TGTGCCTGGAACAGGGGCCGCTCGGGCGGGGAGCTGTTTTTT.

The rearrangement joins TRBV4-3 to TRBJ1-3, with TRBD1 identical over 8 bases. Germline V gene sequence: CDR1 LGHNA, CDR2 YSLEER. This CDR3 has 17 amino acids. V was pared by 0 bases and J by 0 bases, with 4 bases of the junction left unmatched. CDR3 loop: CASSQEPDRVSGNTIYF. DNA for the CDR3: TGCGCCAGCAGCCAAGAACCGGACAGGGTCTCTGGAAACACCATATATTTT.

As to this clone: The junction and the germline gene differ at one end; a read error may be behind it. The chain joins TRBV14 to TRBJ2-2, with 8 nucleotides matching TRBD1. The germline V gene has CDR1 SGHDN and CDR2 FVKESK. CDR3 length: 14 amino acids. CDR3 sequence (DNA): TGTGCCAGCTGCCAGGGGGCTTACACCGGGGAGCTGTTTTTT. The encoded protein is CASCQGAYTGELFF.

The V gene is TRBV4-1, the J gene TRBJ1-2, with 9 bases lining up with TRBD1. V dropped 3 bases and J dropped 4; count of bases not matched to a gene: 9. Germline CDR1 MGHRA, CDR2 YSYEKL. This CDR3 contains 16 residues. CDR3 sequence reads: CASSQDRGRATYGYTF. The CDR3 DNA reads as TGCGCCAGCAGCCAGGACAGGGGCCGCGCCACCTATGGCTACACCTTC.

The V call is TRBV20-1, the J call TRBJ2-3, with a tentative D call TRBD2 (6 bases). The V end was cut by 3 bases, the J end by 0 bases, with 10 bases between. The germline CDR1 and CDR2 sequences are DFQATT and SNEGSKA (reference sequence). There are 14 residues in the CDR3. CDR3 sequence: CSASGGVSTDTQYF. The CDR3 DNA reads as TGCAGTGCTAGTGGCGGGGTGAGCACAGATACGCAGTATTTT.

This clone was detected only once. The gene calls are TRBV24-1 and TRBJ2-1, with unresolved D. With 1 base removed from V and 5 bases from J, the gap between germline ends came to 8 bases. This CDR3 region has 14 residues. Looked up from germline, CDR1 is KGHDR and CDR2 is SFDVKD. The CDR3 nucleotides are TGTGCCACCAGTGATTTTTTAGAGAACAATGAGCAGTTCTTC. Protein product: CATSDFLENNEQFF.